A selection of T cell receptor beta chains follows, all from one sample in a study of blood T cell repertoires in COVID-19. The method was immunoSEQ multiplex PCR; TCRdb's version includes in-frame clones alone and lacks a portion of them. Of about 160,000 clones in the sample, over 70% were seen once. The sample taken for sequencing was peripheral blood. Receptor source: a woman aged 80 or over with active or convalescent COVID-19. CDR3s include the opening cysteine and the closing phenylalanine or tryptophan. A D gene is named only where the DNA matches it firmly. Not every row has a clone size; where given, it reads once, few, many or a size class.

j_gene	d_gene	v_gene	abundance	CDR3aa	CDR3nt
TRBJ1-4	TRBD1	TRBV12-3/TRBV12-4	-	CATGRGQEKLFF	TGTGCCACAGGACGGGGACAGGAAAAACTGTTTTTT
TRBJ2-3	-	TRBV10-1	-	CASSYNWGHCTDTQYF	TGCGCCAGCAGTTACAACTGGGGGCACTGCACAGATACGCAGTATTTT
TRBJ2-7	-	TRBV9	-	CASSGWADEQYF	TGTGCCAGCAGCGGGTGGGCCGACGAGCAGTACTTC
TRBJ1-3	-	TRBV3-1/TRBV3-2	-	CASSQDSDTLGNTIYF	TGTGCCAGCAGCCAGGACAGTGACACTTTAGGAAACACCATATATTTT
TRBJ2-5	-	TRBV18	-	CASSPRAGETQYF	TGTGCCAGCTCACCCCGGGCAGGGGAGACCCAGTACTTC
TRBJ2-2	-	TRBV27	-	CASSDSNTGELFF	TGTGCCAGCAGCGACAGTAACACCGGGGAGCTGTTTTTT
TRBJ1-6	-	TRBV4-1	-	CASSQDIAGWGYNSPLHF	TGCGCCAGCAGCCAAGATATTGCAGGGTGGGGATATAATTCACCCCTCCACTTT
TRBJ1-2	-	TRBV19	-	CASSITAAGGNYGYTF	TGTGCCAGTAGTATAACGGCCGCTGGGGGCAACTATGGCTACACCTTC
TRBJ2-3	TRBD2	TRBV10-1	-	CASSESWSSGDDTQYF	TGCGCCAGCAGTGAGTCGTGGTCTAGCGGGGATGATACGCAGTATTTT
TRBJ2-3	-	TRBV9	-	CASSWGHTDTQYF	TGTGCCAGCAGTTGGGGCCACACAGATACGCAGTATTTT
TRBJ2-7	TRBD1	TRBV6-5	-	CATSNRGKQYF	TGTGCCACCTCTAACAGGGGGAAGCAGTACTTC
TRBJ1-2	TRBD1	TRBV20-1	-	CSASRQGFGYTF	TGCAGTGCTAGTAGACAGGGTTTTGGCTACACCTTC
TRBJ1-1	-	TRBV10-3	-	CAISGVLMNTEAFF	TGTGCCATCAGTGGCGTCCTCATGAACACTGAAGCTTTCTTT
TRBJ1-1	-	TRBV2	few	CASSEAGQNTEAFF	TGTGCCAGCAGTGAAGCCGGACAGAACACTGAAGCTTTCTTT
TRBJ1-2	TRBD1	TRBV18	-	CASSPQGGIGYTF	TGTGCCAGCTCTCCACAGGGGGGGATTGGCTACACCTTC
TRBJ2-1	TRBD1	TRBV7-9	-	CASSPGQGESYNEQFF	TGTGCCAGCAGCCCCGGACAGGGTGAGTCTTACAATGAGCAGTTCTTC
TRBJ2-1	-	TRBV12-3/TRBV12-4	-	CASSFNNEQFF	TGTGCCAGCAGTTTTAACAATGAGCAGTTCTTC
TRBJ2-5	-	TRBV18	once	CASSTTGRETQYF	TGTGCCAGCTCGACCACTGGGAGAGAGACCCAGTACTTC
TRBJ1-3	-	TRBV27	-	CASTPGKGAGNTIYF	TGTGCCAGCACTCCAGGGAAAGGCGCTGGAAACACCATATATTTT
TRBJ1-1	-	TRBV9	-	CASSVEGPGTEAFF	TGTGCCAGCAGCGTAGAGGGGCCTGGGACTGAAGCTTTCTTT
TRBJ1-2	-	TRBV28	-	CASSVQGNYGYTF	TGTGCCAGCAGTGTCCAGGGTAACTATGGCTACACCTTC
TRBJ1-6	TRBD1	TRBV6-5	-	CASRETGVAYSPLHF	TGTGCCAGCAGGGAGACAGGGGTCGCTTATTCACCCCTCCACTTT
TRBJ1-2	TRBD1	TRBV19	-	CASSQGAYPANYGYTF	TGTGCCAGTAGTCAGGGGGCTTACCCAGCTAACTATGGCTACACCTTC
TRBJ2-7	TRBD1	TRBV10-3	-	CATLLDREVAYEQYF	TGTGCCACCTTACTGGACAGGGAGGTTGCCTACGAGCAGTACTTC
TRBJ1-6	TRBD1	TRBV18	-	CASSPPGQVGSPLHF	TGTGCCAGCTCACCACCGGGACAGGTCGGTTCACCCCTCCACTTT
TRBJ1-5	TRBD1	TRBV5-6	-	CASSLGWTGSNQPQHF	TGTGCCAGCAGCTTGGGGTGGACAGGTTCAAATCAGCCCCAGCATTTT
TRBJ1-1	-	TRBV11-3	once	CASSLDTEAFF	TGTGCCAGCAGCCTCGACACTGAAGCTTTCTTT
TRBJ1-4	-	TRBV4-1	-	CASSPTTQITYEKLFF	TGCGCCAGCAGCCCTACCACACAGATTACCTATGAAAAACTGTTTTTT
TRBJ2-2	-	TRBV4-3	-	CASSQDPEGAGELFF	TGCGCCAGCAGCCAAGATCCCGAAGGGGCCGGGGAGCTGTTTTTT
TRBJ1-2	-	TRBV6-5	-	CASSRAGSYGYTF	TGTGCCAGCAGCAGAGCGGGAAGTTATGGCTACACCTTC
TRBJ2-5	TRBD2	TRBV10-3	-	CAIRGSGGETQYF	TGTGCCATCAGAGGTTCGGGGGGAGAGACCCAGTACTTC
TRBJ2-1	TRBD2	TRBV5-1	-	CASSDGGAVNEQFF	TGCGCCAGCAGTGACGGGGGGGCCGTCAATGAGCAGTTCTTC
TRBJ2-7	-	TRBV6-5	-	CASSYRGATNEQYF	TGTGCCAGCAGTTACCGCGGGGCCACCAACGAGCAGTACTTC
TRBJ2-3	-	TRBV24-1	-	CATSEGGVSDTQYF	TGTGCCACCAGTGAAGGGGGGGTTTCAGATACGCAGTATTTT